These 32 T cell receptor beta chains were all obtained from the same sample, sequenced in a study of blood T cells in healthy people across ages (dated by TCRdb to the mid-2010s). Library construction relied on 5' RACE. Sequenced on an Illumina HiSeq 2500. A second PCR of about 6 to 11 cycles was run with a J-beta primer mix and a sample-barcoded 5' primer. TCRdb trimmed the raw reads at Q25, called clones with MiXCR and kept productive beta chains. Rows are unified per CDR3 protein, each entry keeping the most common DNA and genes. The sample yields roughly 1,500,000 distinct CDR3 sequences; 42% were counted once. The ten largest clones add up to 6.5% to 10% of the sample. Sequencing was carried out using blood. The receptors were gathered from a young woman in good health.

The chain combines TRBV29-1 with TRBJ2-5, with TRBD2 matching over 7 bases. J gave up 13 bases and V 6 bases, and 20 bases lay outside the gene matches. Germline V lookup: CDR1 SQVTM, CDR2 ANQGSEA. The CDR3 runs 14 residues. CDR3 in DNA: TGCAGCGTACAGACGGGACTAACTAACGAGGAGCGGTACTTC. It yields the protein CSVQTGLTNEERYF.

This clonotype occurred a few times. The chain is built from TRBV24-1 and TRBJ2-1, with D possibly being TRBD1 (6 bases). Germline CDR1 reads KGHDR; CDR2 reads SFDVKD. This CDR3 is 14 amino acids long. V was pared by 4 bases and J by 8 bases, with 14 bases between. Written as DNA, the CDR3 is TGTGCCACCAGTGACAAAACAGGGAAGCATGAGCAGTTCTTC. Translation gives CATSDKTGKHEQFF.

On this clonotype: Possible read error: a much larger clone is one base away. This chain links TRBV6-4 with TRBJ1-2, with D maybe TRBD1 (5 bases). The V end lost 6 bases, the J end lost 1 base, and 9 bases lay between the germline ends. Germline assignment: CDR1 MRHNA and CDR2 SNTAGT. CDR3 length equals 13 residues. The CDR3 sequence is CASSRTSNYGYTF. For the CDR3, the DNA is TGTGCCAGCAGCCGGACAAGTAACTATGGCTACACCTTC.

This clonotype was recorded a few times. The chain carries TRBV20-1 and TRBJ2-7; D gene uncertain. The CDR3 runs 14 residues. In germline, CDR1 is DFQATT, CDR2 SNEGSKA (reference sequence). Deletions cut 1 base from V and 1 base from J, with 11 bases between. CDR3 amino acids: CSARVVQNSYEQYF. The CDR3, as DNA: TGCAGTGCTAGAGTTGTACAGAATTCCTACGAGCAGTACTTC.

This clonotype was counted many times. The V call is TRBV12-3 or TRBV12-4, the J call TRBJ2-7; 7 positions match TRBD1. J gave up 5 bases and V 3 bases, and 7 bases lay outside the gene matches. This CDR3 contains 14 residues. CDR3 amino acids: CASSFLDRLDEQYF. The CDR3 region has the DNA TGTGCCAGCAGTTTTTTGGACAGGCTGGACGAGCAGTACTTC.

This clonotype was seen at least ten times. The chain links TRBV2 to TRBJ1-5, with D unclear. The germline V gene has CDR1 SNHLY and CDR2 FYNNEI. The germline V and J ends were trimmed by 2 bases and 2 bases, with 4 bases remaining between them. The CDR3 spans 13 residues. This CDR3 is CASSEIGNQPQHF. The CDR3 coding sequence is TGTGCCAGCAGTGAAATCGGCAATCAGCCCCAGCATTTT.

This clonotype was detected only a few times. The V gene is TRBV12-5, the J gene TRBJ2-5; 7 bases agree with TRBD1. Unmatched junction bases numbered 16, after V lost 7 bases and J lost 2 bases. The CDR3 spans 17 residues. Germline V gene data show CDR1 as LGHNT and CDR2 as FRNRAP. CDR3 in DNA: TGTGCTAGTGCCTCCCCCTACCGGACAGGTGAACAAGAGACCCAGTACTTC. The encoded protein is CASASPYRTGEQETQYF.

The genes are TRBV7-9 and TRBJ1-2, with D unresolved. CDR3 length: 12 residues. The V gene's germline CDR1 is SEHNR and CDR2 FQNEAQ (reference sequence). V was shortened by 7 bases and J by 5 bases, with 11 bases between the two germline ends. CDR3: CASTLAAYGYTF. In nucleotides, the CDR3 is TGTGCCAGCACCTTGGCTGCTTATGGCTACACCTTC.

V is TRBV6-1 and J is TRBJ2-1, with D possibly called TRBD1 or TRBD2 (6 bases each). The CDR3 runs to 14 residues. Germline values: CDR1 MNHNS, CDR2 SASEGT. V lost 11 bases, J lost 4 bases, and 18 bases lay in between. CDR3 bases: TGTGCCGGGGGCTGGCAGGGGAGGTACAATGAGCAGTTCTTC. Amino acid sequence: CAGGWQGRYNEQFF.

The chain combines TRBV6-5 with TRBJ2-5, with D unclear. The J call may be mistaken, given a closer DNA end match to TRBJ2-7. Germline lookup yields CDR1 MNHEY and CDR2 SVGAGI. The CDR3 extends over 15 amino acids. Here the CDR3 DNA reads TGTGCCAGCAGTTACTCGTTATGGGGAAGGTACGAGCAGTACTTC. Amino acids: CASSYSLWGRYEQYF.

This clonotype was seen only once. The chain combines TRBV12-3 or TRBV12-4 with TRBJ1-1, with unresolved D. The CDR3 consists of 14 residues. V lost 7 bases and J lost 1, with 13 bases in between. This chain's CDR3 is CASTMMSANTEAFF. The CDR3 nucleotides read TGTGCCAGCACCATGATGTCAGCGAACACTGAAGCTTTCTTT.

This clonotype was detected ten times or more. The gene calls are TRBV29-1 and TRBJ2-7; 7 bases align to TRBD2. The CDR3 totals 12 residues. The V segment lost 3 bases and the J segment 4 bases; nucleotides outside the gene matches: 3. The germline V gene has CDR1 SQVTM and CDR2 ANQGSEA. The CDR3 protein is CSVDRAGYEQYF. The CDR3, as DNA: TGCAGCGTTGACCGAGCGGGGTACGAGCAGTACTTC.

To note about this clonotype: At one end the junction does not follow the germline gene, possibly because of a read error. CDR3 bases: TGTGCCAGCAGCTTAACGGGTTCTAGCGGGGGGGACACTAGCTCCTACACTGAGCAGTTCTTC. Protein sequence: CASSLTGSSGGDTSSYTEQFF. This chain joins TRBV7-3 and TRBJ2-1; 12 bases agree with TRBD2. This CDR3 has 21 amino acids. The germline V gene encodes CDR1 SGHTA and CDR2 FQGTGA.

This clonotype was counted a few times. The V and J genes are TRBV12-3 or TRBV12-4 and TRBJ2-2, with TRBD1 identical over 7 bases. The junction had 1 base not matched to a gene; V was cut back by 3 bases and J by 0 bases. This CDR3 contains 15 residues. CDR3 sequence: CASSFGTANTGELFF. CDR3 sequence (DNA): TGTGCCAGCAGTTTCGGGACAGCGAACACCGGGGAGCTGTTTTTT.

The chain joins TRBV6-6 to TRBJ1-5, with 12 bases fitting TRBD1. The V gene end was trimmed by 2 bases and the J gene end by 8 bases; junction bases not matched to a gene: 4. The CDR3 has 15 residues. Germline V gene data show CDR1 as MNHNY and CDR2 as SVGAGI (reference sequence). CDR3 bases: TGTGCCAGCAGTTACGGGACAGGGGGCAGTGAGCCCCAGCATTTT. Its protein is CASSYGTGGSEPQHF.

V gene TRBV27 combines with J gene TRBJ1-5; D gene ambiguous. CDR1 and CDR2 (germline): MNHEY, SMNVEV (reference sequence). This CDR3 region has 16 residues. Between the trimmed V and J ends, which lost 2 bases and 4 bases, there was a span of 15 bases. The CDR3 coding sequence is TGTGCCAGCAGTTTAATTGACTCTCTGGGAAATCAGCCCCAGCATTTT. It encodes CASSLIDSLGNQPQHF.

The chain links TRBV29-1 to TRBJ2-3; 9 bases are shared with TRBD2. The germline CDR1 and CDR2 sequences are SQVTM and ANQGSEA. The CDR3 totals 14 residues. Losses at the gene ends were 0 bases for V and 4 bases for J; bases not matched to a gene: 2. The CDR3 nucleotides read TGCAGCGTTGAAGATAGCGGGGGCTCAGATACGCAGTATTTT. Amino acid sequence: CSVEDSGGSDTQYF.

The genes are TRBV4-2 and TRBJ2-5; 10 positions agree with TRBD2. This CDR3 is built from 15 residues. J gave up 2 bases and V 4 bases, and 4 bases lay outside the gene matches. The germline gives CDR1 LGHNA, CDR2 YNFKEQ. The CDR3 DNA is TGTGCCAGCAGCCGCCTAGCGGGAGTACAAGAGACCCAGTACTTC. Translation: CASSRLAGVQETQYF.

This clonotype was seen repeatedly, ten times or more. The chain employs TRBV4-1 and TRBJ1-6; the match to TRBD1 covers 8 bases. This CDR3 has 16 amino acids. From germline, CDR1 is MGHRA and CDR2 YSYEKL. Trimming took 0 bases from V and 8 from J; bases not matched to a gene: 6. CDR3 coding DNA: TGCGCCAGCAGCCAAGATTCCCCAGGGGGCTATTCACCCCTCCACTTT. Its translation is CASSQDSPGGYSPLHF.

V gene TRBV19 combines with J gene TRBJ2-1; maybe TRBD2 (6 bases). This CDR3 is built from 14 residues. Germline lookup yields CDR1 LNHDA and CDR2 SQIVND (reference sequence). V was trimmed by 4 bases and J by 5 bases, leaving 12 bases between them. The CDR3 reads CASSKSSADNEQFF. CDR3 nucleotides: TGTGCCAGTAGTAAGTCTAGCGCTGACAATGAGCAGTTCTTC. Using reference TRBV19 and TRBJ2-1 for the parts outside the CDR3, the full variable domain is DGGITQSPKYLFRKEGQNVTLSCEQNLNHDAMYWYRQDPGQGLRLIYYSQIVNDFQKGDIAEGYSVSREKKESFPLTVTSAQKNPTAFYLCASSKSSADNEQFFGPGTRLTVL.

Only a few counts were recorded for this clonotype. V and J are TRBV9 and TRBJ2-1; 11 bases are a match to TRBD2. There are 16 residues in the CDR3. The V gene's germline CDR1 is SGDLS and CDR2 YYNGEE. J was trimmed by 6 bases and V by 4 bases; bases with no gene match: 9. The CDR3 here is CASSISGGALGNEQFF. DNA for the CDR3: TGTGCCAGCAGCATTAGCGGGGGGGCATTAGGCAATGAGCAGTTCTTC. Complete variable domain (other parts from reference TRBV9 and TRBJ2-1): DSGVTQTPKHLITATGQRVTLRCSPRSGDLSVYWYQQSLDQGLQFLIQYYNGEERAKGNILERFSAQQFPDLHSELNLSSLELGDSALYFCASSISGGALGNEQFFGPGTRLTVL.

This chain joins TRBV4-1 and TRBJ2-3; TRBD2 agrees at 9 bases. V lost 4 bases and J lost 2; bases outside the gene matches: 13. CDR1 MGHRA and CDR2 YSYEKL come from the germline V gene. The CDR3 runs 18 residues. For the CDR3, the DNA is TGCGCCAGCAGCCCTATAGAGGTAGCGGGGGATCACACAGATACGCAGTATTTT. Protein: CASSPIEVAGDHTDTQYF.

This sequence joins TRBV4-1 and TRBJ2-7; TRBD1 might be the D (6 bases). The CDR3 runs 16 residues. V was cut by 1 base and J by 2 bases, with 15 bases left in between. The V gene's germline CDR1 is MGHRA and CDR2 YSYEKL. In DNA form, the CDR3 reads TGCGCCAGCAGCCAAGGATTTGAGGGGGTAACCTACGAGCAGTACTTC. Residues: CASSQGFEGVTYEQYF.

The chain uses TRBV20-1 and TRBJ2-7; 13 bases agree with TRBD2. There are 15 residues in the CDR3. Germline lookup yields CDR1 DFQATT and CDR2 SNEGSKA (reference sequence). The V segment lost 3 bases and the J segment 4 bases; nucleotides outside the gene matches: 6. CDR3 sequence: CSARTGTSGKYEQYF. The CDR3 nucleotides are TGCAGTGCTAGGACCGGGACTAGCGGGAAATACGAGCAGTACTTC.

The chain combines TRBV10-3 with TRBJ2-3; a weak D match, TRBD2 (6 bases). Germline V gene sequence: CDR1 ENHRY, CDR2 SYGVKD. Trimming removed 7 bases from V and 4 bases from J, with 12 bases in between. CDR3 length: 13 residues. This chain's CDR3 is CAINPSDSDTQYF. In nucleotides, the CDR3 is TGTGCCATCAATCCTAGCGACTCAGATACGCAGTATTTT.

There are many counts of this clonotype. This sequence joins TRBV5-1 and TRBJ2-1, with D maybe TRBD2 (7 bases). Germline V lookup: CDR1 SGHRS, CDR2 YFSETQ. There are 15 residues in the CDR3. Deletions cut 4 bases from V and 0 bases from J, with 11 bases between. CDR3 nucleotide sequence: TGCGCCAGCAGCCGCGGGGGCAGCTCCTACAATGAGCAGTTCTTC. Protein product: CASSRGGSSYNEQFF.

The chain has TRBV4-1 and TRBJ2-2, with 9 positions matching TRBD2. The length of the CDR3 is 17 residues. The V and J ends lost 0 bases and 5 bases, in that order; junction bases with no gene match: 7. Germline CDR1 is MGHRA and CDR2 is YSYEKL. The CDR3 nucleotides are TGCGCCAGCAGCCAAGATGTTAGCGGGAGTCGGACCGGGGAGCTGTTTTTT. Amino acid sequence: CASSQDVSGSRTGELFF.

The rearrangement uses TRBV3-1 and TRBJ2-1; the match to TRBD1 covers 8 bases. The V and J ends lost 1 base and 3 bases, in that order; junction bases with no gene match: 8. In germline, CDR1 is LGHDT, CDR2 YNNKEL (reference sequence). The CDR3 has 17 amino acids. The CDR3 bases are TGTGCCAGCAGCCAAGGGCCCGGACAGGGAGGCTACAATGAGCAGTTCTTC. This encodes CASSQGPGQGGYNEQFF.

This chain links TRBV7-2 with TRBJ2-5, with D perhaps matching TRBD2 (6 bases). V lost 1 base to trimming and J lost 11 bases, with 8 bases between them. This CDR3 has 11 residues. CDR1 is SGHTA and CDR2 is FQGNSA in the germline V gene. The CDR3 nucleotides read TGTGCCAGCAGCTTAGTGACTAGGCAGTACTTC. This encodes CASSLVTRQYF.

The rearrangement uses TRBV27 and TRBJ1-6; tentative D call: TRBD1 (5 bases). The CDR3 loop spans 15 amino acids. Between the trimmed V and J ends, which lost 3 bases and 9 bases, there was a span of 15 bases. Germline CDR1 MNHEY, CDR2 SMNVEV (reference sequence). Here the CDR3 DNA reads TGTGCCAGCAGTTTCCGGGACGGCATAGTTTCACCCCTCCACTTT. It yields the protein CASSFRDGIVSPLHF.

This chain uses TRBV20-1 with TRBJ1-4; 7 bases line up with TRBD1. The CDR3 contains 13 residues. J was trimmed by 7 bases and V by 3 bases; bases with no gene match: 5. Germline values: CDR1 DFQATT, CDR2 SNEGSKA (reference sequence). CDR3 in amino acids: CSASARGSEKLFF. The CDR3, as DNA: TGCAGTGCTAGTGCCAGGGGGAGTGAAAAACTGTTTTTT.

The CDR3, as DNA: TGTGCCACCCGTGGAAAGGCCAATGAGCAGTTCTTC. Protein: CATRGKANEQFF. V is TRBV12-3 or TRBV12-4 and J is TRBJ2-1; D remains ambiguous. The ends were cut back, 10 bases at V and 6 bases at J, with 13 bases in the middle. The CDR3 extends over 12 amino acids.